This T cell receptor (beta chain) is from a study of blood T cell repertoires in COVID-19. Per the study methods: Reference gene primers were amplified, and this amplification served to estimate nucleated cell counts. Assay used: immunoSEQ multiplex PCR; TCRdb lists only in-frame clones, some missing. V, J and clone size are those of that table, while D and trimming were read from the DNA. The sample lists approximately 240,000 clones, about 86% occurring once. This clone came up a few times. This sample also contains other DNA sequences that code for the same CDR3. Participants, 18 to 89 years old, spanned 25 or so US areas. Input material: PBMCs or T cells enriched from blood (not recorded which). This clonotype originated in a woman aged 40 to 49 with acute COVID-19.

As DNA, the CDR3 is TGTGCCAGCAGTTACGGAGGGGATAATTCACCCCTCCACTTT. Its protein is CASSYGGDNSPLHF. This chain joins TRBV6-5 and TRBJ1-6, with TRBD1 as a possible D gene (5 bases). In germline, CDR1 is MNHEY, CDR2 SVGAGI. The CDR3 has 14 residues. Trimming left V 2 bases short and J 5 bases short, with 7 bases between.